Each of the 4 T cell receptor beta chains below was sequenced from the same sample in a study of molecular identifiers for immune sequencing clone quantification. TCRdb reprocessed the PCR reads with MiXCR, giving one entry per CDR3 protein. The data show about half a million distinct CDR3 sequences, about a fifth seen once. Material: naive CD8+ T cells from blood, with Jurkat cell RNA spiked in. Regarding subset: FACS-sorted CD8+CD4-CCR7+CD45RA+ naive T cells. The origin of the receptors is a human donor in good health. Some libraries in this study had Jurkat cell RNA spiked in.

The gene calls are TRBV12-3 or TRBV12-4 and TRBJ1-3, with TRBD1 as a possible D gene (5 bases). The CDR3 contains 18 residues. The V end lost 2 bases, the J end lost 0 bases, and 17 bases lay between the germline ends. CDR3 residues: CASSLLPAAGRSGNTIYF. The CDR3 DNA sequence: TGTGCCAGCAGTTTACTCCCAGCCGCAGGGCGCTCTGGAAACACCATATATTTT.

A few counts support this clonotype. The V and J genes are TRBV11-2 and TRBJ2-7; D not resolved. Trimming pared 1 base from V and 3 bases from J, leaving 10 bases between. The CDR3 extends over 14 amino acids. CDR1 SGHAT and CDR2 FQNNGV come from the germline V gene. Written as DNA, the CDR3 is TGTGCCAGCAGCTTAGGTTCAGAGAGCTACGAGCAGTACTTC. Amino acids: CASSLGSESYEQYF.

This clonotype turned up a few times. The chain couples TRBV4-1 to TRBJ2-3; 8 positions match TRBD2. The CDR3 is made up of 19 amino acids. Germline V gives CDR1 MGHRA, CDR2 YSYEKL. V shed 2 bases, J shed 2 bases, and the junction held 15 bases outside the gene matches. The CDR3 protein is CASSQTAPSLAAPTDTQYF. CDR3 DNA sequence: TGCGCCAGCAGCCAAACCGCCCCCTCACTAGCGGCCCCCACAGATACGCAGTATTTT.

This clonotype was found many times. The V call is TRBV5-8, the J call TRBJ2-6; perhaps TRBD1 as D (6 bases). This CDR3 has 24 amino acids. Trimming removed 3 bases at V and 0 bases at J, with 34 bases between. Germline V gives CDR1 SGHTS, CDR2 YDEGEE. As DNA, the CDR3 is TGTGCCAGCAGCTGGGATTTCGAGGACCCAGGGGAGATAGTGAGACACTCTGGGGCCAACGTCCTGACTTTC. Its translation: CASSWDFEDPGEIVRHSGANVLTF.